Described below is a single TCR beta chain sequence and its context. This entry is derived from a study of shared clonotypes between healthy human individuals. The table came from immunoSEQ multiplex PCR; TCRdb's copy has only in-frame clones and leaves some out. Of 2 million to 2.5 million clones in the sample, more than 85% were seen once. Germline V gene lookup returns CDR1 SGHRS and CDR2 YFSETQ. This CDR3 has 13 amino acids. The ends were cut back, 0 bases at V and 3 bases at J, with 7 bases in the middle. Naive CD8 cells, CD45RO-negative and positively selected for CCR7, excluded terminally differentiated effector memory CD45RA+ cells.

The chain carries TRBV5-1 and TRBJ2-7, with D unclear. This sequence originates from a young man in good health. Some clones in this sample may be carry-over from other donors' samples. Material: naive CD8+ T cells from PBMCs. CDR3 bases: TGCGCCAGCAGCTTGGGCGCGGACTACGAGCAGTACTTC. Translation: CASSLGADYEQYF.